Here is one TCR beta chain with its context. Its target antigen remains unknown. Per-base quality was not reported, and no clone a single base away is much larger than it. The time point label for this specimen denotes: blood 4 weeks post-SBRT, at nephrectomy. Reading the label with the study, this specimen's treatment or condition is: 15 Gy SBRT to primary tumor, nephrectomy 4 weeks later. The samples were drawn from a clinical trial, where primary renal cell carcinomas were treated with 15 Gy of stereotactic body radiation therapy and then removed by nephrectomy 4 weeks afterward. To track tumor-enriched clonotypes, serial peripheral blood was sampled from radiation-treated patients at baseline and at 2 weeks and 4 weeks after SBRT. Every patient's renal cell carcinoma showed clear cell pathology. The QIAamp DNA Blood Mini Kit (Qiagen) was used to prepare genomic DNA for TCR sequencing. Samples were included in the analyses only if all quality control checks were passed.

TCR beta libraries were generated from genomic DNA with the immunoSEQ kit, following the manufacturer's recommendations. To prepare libraries, a first multiplex PCR with proprietary primers was run, followed by a second PCR that added unique barcodes, and a bead cleanup was done after each round. A positive control reaction and a negative control reaction, both provided in the kit, were run with every batch of samples. The final libraries underwent checking on an Agilent 4200 TapeStation D1000 ScreenTape, volumetric pooling, and quantification by qPCR. Sequencing ran on an Illumina NextSeq500 with a MidOutput 150-cycle cartridge, using 156 Read1 and 15 Index1 cycles with kit custom primers. The pooled library was loaded at roughly 0.94 pM with a roughly 20% PhiX control spike-in. Concerning the study's data processing: Vendor-processed data were analyzed in R, with a clonotype defined as all T cells sharing the same CDR3 nucleotide sequence. In the clone abundance analyses, frequencies were normalized to the 10,000 most abundant clones in each sample. Public T cell clones, averaging fewer than five per sample, were removed before analysis. An abundance difference of at least 32-fold between compartments was the criterion for calling clonotypes tumor-enriched or baseline blood-enriched. A beta-binomial differential abundance model was applied to find clonotypes that expanded or contracted between blood time points. Tumor-blood repertoire similarity was measured with the Baroni-Urbani and Buser coefficient, and group comparisons used two-tailed Wilcoxon tests in R. TCRdb retrieved this table from immuneACCESS and kept in-frame rearrangements only. Not all clones are present; in checked studies, unresolved V genes account for under half, and no reason is known for the remainder. The V and J calls and the clone size are those of that table, but D and trimming were determined from the DNA. The sample table contains approximately 170,000 clones; only one count was recorded for 88% of them. Together, the top ten hold about 11% of the sample.

The CDR3 covers 16 residues, taking in both the cysteine and the phenylalanine. Here the CDR3 DNA is all that survives: 48 bases in frame from base 1. CDR1 and CDR2 were assigned from the germline V gene (reference sequence) as LNHDA and SQIVND. V is cut back by 5 bases and J by 7 bases, with 12 bases in the junction unmatched. These data belong to a study of radiation and T cells in renal cell carcinoma (dated by TCRdb to about 2020). General notes on the study: In total, roughly 51 samples underwent TCR beta sequencing: roughly 26 tumors plus 27 peripheral blood samples. The final blood draw was performed at 4 weeks after radiation, at the same time as nephrectomy. Across all 50 or so samples, 3.5 million to 4.5 million unique CDR3 nucleotide sequences encoding about 2.4 million unique CDR3 amino acid sequences were identified.

The paper's findings and limits, for the study overall: Because no pretreatment tumor biopsies were available, whether clonotypes were present in the tumor at baseline could not be determined. Because the trial had a single-armed design, the trial could not examine how radiation dose or scheduling affected the TCR repertoire. Tracking of blood repertoire dynamics stopped at approximately four weeks after treatment, with no follow-up past that point. An increase in top tumor clonotypes in blood was observed from baseline to 2 weeks post-radiation, followed by contraction by 4 weeks, which was taken to suggest transient expansion of tumor-resident clones.

Material: blood, obtained from a patient whose treatment included radiotherapy and nephrectomy. The receptor chain draws on TRBV19 and TRBJ1-5; TRBD1 matches 9 bases in the middle. The source of this sequence is a woman aged 45-60 years with renal cell carcinoma. The bases are TGTGCCAGTAGTGTCGATAAGGGACAGGGTAGCCAGCCCCAGCATTTT. It translates to CASSVDKGQGSQPQHF.